The rows below give T cell receptor beta chains drawn from one sample of a study of blood T cell repertoires in COVID-19. Data came from immunoSEQ multiplex PCR; TCRdb stores just in-frame clones and leaves some out. The data show a few hundred thousand clones, around 89% seen once. The sequencing sample was made of peripheral blood. The receptor source for this set is a man aged 30 to 45 with acute or convalescent COVID-19. CDR3s include the opening cysteine and the closing phenylalanine or tryptophan. Fields, in order: D gene, J gene, V gene, CDR3 protein. The D gene is left open where the match is weak.

TRBD2	TRBJ2-1	TRBV7-6	CASSLRTSGGLYNEQFF
-	TRBJ1-6	TRBV18	CASSSDSANSPLHF
TRBD2	TRBJ2-7	TRBV27	CASSLQTSGRTSYEQYF
-	TRBJ1-2	TRBV27	CASSSNYYGYTF
TRBD1	TRBJ1-2	TRBV7-3	CASSPDRTGIYGYTF
TRBD2	TRBJ2-1	TRBV11-2	CASSLVSGGDNEQFF
TRBD1	TRBJ2-2	TRBV7-3	CASSFQGAGGELFF
-	TRBJ1-2	TRBV5-6	CASSLWGANYGYTF
TRBD2	TRBJ2-7	TRBV13	CASSLAPGLAGRPLSYEQYF
TRBD2	TRBJ2-3	TRBV6-5	CASSYTSGGADTQYF
-	TRBJ1-1	TRBV7-9	CASSLAANTEAFF
-	TRBJ2-4	TRBV19	CASTPGRGNIQYF
TRBD2	TRBJ2-5	TRBV5-6	CASSFGGETQYF
-	TRBJ2-1	TRBV6-4	CASGAGNEQFF